This T cell receptor (beta chain) is from a study of response to subunit inactivated influenza vaccine. CDR3 length equals 16 residues. From germline, CDR1 is SGHNT and CDR2 YYREEE (reference sequence). Trimming left V 3 bases short and J 3 bases short, with 17 bases between. MiXCR was run by TCRdb on the RT-PCR reads, yielding one entry per CDR3 protein. The sample has about 530,000 distinct CDR3 sequences; around 13% are singletons. This TCR derives from a middle-aged man who received an inactivated influenza vaccine. The rearrangement uses TRBV5-4 and TRBJ2-3; D ambiguous. The material was PBMCs from blood, obtained 45 days after vaccination. The CDR3 protein is CASSSGRQDGTDTQYF. CDR3 nucleotide sequence: TGTGCCAGCAGCTCTGGACGCCAAGATGGGACAGATACGCAGTATTTT. Full variable domain (remainder filled in from reference TRBV5-4 and TRBJ2-3): ETGVTQSPTHLIKTRGQQVTLRCSSQSGHNTVSWYQQALGQGPQFIFQYYREEENGRGNFPPRFSGLQFPNYSSELNVNALELDDSALYLCASSSGRQDGTDTQYFGPGTRLTVL.